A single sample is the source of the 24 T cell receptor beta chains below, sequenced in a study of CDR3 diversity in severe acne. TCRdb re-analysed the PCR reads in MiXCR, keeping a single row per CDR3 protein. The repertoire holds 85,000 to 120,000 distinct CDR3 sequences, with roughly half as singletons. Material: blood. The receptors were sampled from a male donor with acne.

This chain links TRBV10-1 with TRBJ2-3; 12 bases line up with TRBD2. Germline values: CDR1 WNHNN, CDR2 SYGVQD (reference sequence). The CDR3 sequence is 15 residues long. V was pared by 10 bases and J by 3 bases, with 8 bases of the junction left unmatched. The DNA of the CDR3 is TGCGCCACCCAGGAAGGGACTAGCGGGACAGATACGCAGTATTTT. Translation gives CATQEGTSGTDTQYF.

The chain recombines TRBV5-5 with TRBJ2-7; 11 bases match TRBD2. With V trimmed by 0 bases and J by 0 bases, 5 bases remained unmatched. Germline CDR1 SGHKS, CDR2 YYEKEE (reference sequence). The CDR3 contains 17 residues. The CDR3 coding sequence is TGTGCCAGCAGCTTGGCCCTAGCGGGAGGTAGCTCCTACGAGCAGTACTTC. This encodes CASSLALAGGSSYEQYF.

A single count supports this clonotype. CDR3 in DNA: TGTGCCAGCAGCTTGGGGTCGAGGAATTACAACTATGAGCAGTTCTTC. Protein: CASSLGSRNYNYEQFF. This rearrangement joins TRBV5-8 to TRBJ2-1; no clear D. The CDR3 is made up of 16 amino acids. Trimming stripped 0 bases from V and 8 bases from J, with 18 bases between. Germline lookup yields CDR1 SGHTS and CDR2 YDEGEE.

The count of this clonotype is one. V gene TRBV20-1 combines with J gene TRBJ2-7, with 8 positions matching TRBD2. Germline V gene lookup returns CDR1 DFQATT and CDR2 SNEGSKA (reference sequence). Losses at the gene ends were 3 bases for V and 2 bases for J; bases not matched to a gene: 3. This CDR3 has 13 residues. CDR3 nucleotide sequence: TGCAGTGCTAGTTTCGGGAGGGCCTACGAGCAGTACTTC. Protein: CSASFGRAYEQYF.

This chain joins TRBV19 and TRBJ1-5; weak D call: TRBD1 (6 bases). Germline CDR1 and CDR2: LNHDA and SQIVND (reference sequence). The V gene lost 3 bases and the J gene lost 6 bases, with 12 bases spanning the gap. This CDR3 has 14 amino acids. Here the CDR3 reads CASSMLQGTQPQHF. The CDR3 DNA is TGTGCCAGTAGTATGCTACAGGGTACTCAGCCCCAGCATTTT.

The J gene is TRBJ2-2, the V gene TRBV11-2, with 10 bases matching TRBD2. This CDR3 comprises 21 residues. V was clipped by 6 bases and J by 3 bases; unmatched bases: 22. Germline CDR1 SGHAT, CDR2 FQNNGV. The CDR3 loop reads CASSSTGWRLAGEKYTGELFF. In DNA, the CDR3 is TGTGCCAGCAGTTCGACCGGCTGGAGGCTAGCGGGAGAGAAATACACCGGGGAGCTGTTTTTT.

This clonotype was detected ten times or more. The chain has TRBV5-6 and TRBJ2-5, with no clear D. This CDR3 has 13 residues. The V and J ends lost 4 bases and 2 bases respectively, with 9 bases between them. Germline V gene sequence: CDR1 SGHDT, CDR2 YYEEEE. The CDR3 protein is CASSGPEQETQYF. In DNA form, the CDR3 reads TGTGCCAGCAGCGGACCCGAACAAGAGACCCAGTACTTC.

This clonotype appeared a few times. CDR3 nucleotides: TGTGCCAGCAGCTTAGCGGGCTCCAAAAACATTCAGTACTTC. Amino acids: CASSLAGSKNIQYF. J is TRBJ2-4 and V is TRBV7-9, with no clear D. Trimming stripped 0 bases from V and 2 bases from J, with 5 bases between. The CDR3 is 14 residues long. Germline assignment: CDR1 SEHNR and CDR2 FQNEAQ (reference sequence).

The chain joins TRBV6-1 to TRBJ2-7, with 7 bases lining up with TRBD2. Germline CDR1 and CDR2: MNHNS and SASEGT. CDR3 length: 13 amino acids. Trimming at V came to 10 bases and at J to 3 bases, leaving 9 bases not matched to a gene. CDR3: CATSLASGYEQYF. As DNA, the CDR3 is TGTGCCACCAGCTTGGCTAGCGGCTACGAGCAGTACTTC.

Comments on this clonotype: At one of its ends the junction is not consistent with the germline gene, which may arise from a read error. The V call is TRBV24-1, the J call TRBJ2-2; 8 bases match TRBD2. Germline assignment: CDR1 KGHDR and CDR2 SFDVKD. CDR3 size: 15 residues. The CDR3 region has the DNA TGTGCCAGCAGTAGACTAGCGAGACAGGCCGGGGAGCTGTTTTTT. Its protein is CASSRLARQAGELFF.

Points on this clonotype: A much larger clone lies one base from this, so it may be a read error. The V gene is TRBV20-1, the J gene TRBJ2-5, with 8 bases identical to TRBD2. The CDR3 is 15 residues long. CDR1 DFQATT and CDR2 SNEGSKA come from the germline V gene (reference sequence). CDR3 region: CSARAGRGARETHYF. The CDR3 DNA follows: TGCAGTGCTAGAGCGGGGCGGGGGGCGCGGGAGACCCACTACTTC.

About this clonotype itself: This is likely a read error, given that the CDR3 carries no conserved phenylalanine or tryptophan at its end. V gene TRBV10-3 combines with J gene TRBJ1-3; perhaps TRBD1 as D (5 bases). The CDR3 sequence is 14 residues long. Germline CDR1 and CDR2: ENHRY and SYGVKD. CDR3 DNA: TGTGCCATCAAGGGGACGGACTCCGGAAGCACCATATATTCT. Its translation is CAIKGTDSGSTIYS.

CDR3 region: CASSEFRDTQETQYF. CDR3 nucleotide sequence: TGTGCCAGCAGTGAGTTCCGGGACACCCAAGAGACCCAGTACTTC. The J gene is TRBJ2-5, the V gene TRBV6-1, with D tentatively TRBD1 (6 bases). The CDR3 loop spans 15 amino acids. CDR1 is MNHNS, CDR2 SASEGT, per germline. The V gene lost 3 bases and the J gene lost 1 base, with 12 bases spanning the gap.

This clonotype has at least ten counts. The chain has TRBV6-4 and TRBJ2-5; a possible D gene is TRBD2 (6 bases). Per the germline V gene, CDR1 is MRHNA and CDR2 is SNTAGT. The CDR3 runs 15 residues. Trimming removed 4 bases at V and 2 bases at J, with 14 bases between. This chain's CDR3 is CASSVSGGGQETQYF. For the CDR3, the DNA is TGTGCCAGCAGTGTATCGGGTGGAGGGCAAGAGACCCAGTACTTC.

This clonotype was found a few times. CDR3 amino acids: CASSLGDRTSYEQYF. CDR3 nucleotide sequence: TGTGCCAGCAGCTTAGGGGACAGGACCTCCTACGAGCAGTACTTC. J is TRBJ2-7 and V is TRBV7-6, with 8 nucleotides matching TRBD1. CDR3 length: 15 amino acids. The ends lost 1 base at V and 0 bases at J; junction bases unmatched: 2. The germline gives CDR1 SGHVS, CDR2 FNYEAQ.

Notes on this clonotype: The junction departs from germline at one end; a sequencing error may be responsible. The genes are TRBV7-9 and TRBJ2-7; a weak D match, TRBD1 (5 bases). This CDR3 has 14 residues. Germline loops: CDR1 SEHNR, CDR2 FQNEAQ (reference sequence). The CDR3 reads CASGFPPPGSEQYF. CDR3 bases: TGTGCCAGCGGCTTTCCCCCACCAGGGTCCGAGCAGTACTTC.

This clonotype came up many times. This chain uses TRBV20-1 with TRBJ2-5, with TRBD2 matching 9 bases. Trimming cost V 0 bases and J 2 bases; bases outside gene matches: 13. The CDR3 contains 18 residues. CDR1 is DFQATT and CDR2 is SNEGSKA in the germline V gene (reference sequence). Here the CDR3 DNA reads TGCAGTGCTAGAGATTTTCATAGCGGGAGAATGAGGCAAGAGACCCAGTACTTC. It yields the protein CSARDFHSGRMRQETQYF.

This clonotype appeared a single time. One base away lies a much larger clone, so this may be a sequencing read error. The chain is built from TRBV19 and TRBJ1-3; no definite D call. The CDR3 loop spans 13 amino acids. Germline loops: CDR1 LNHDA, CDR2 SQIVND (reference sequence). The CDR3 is CVSSRTSGNTIYF. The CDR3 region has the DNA TGTGTCAGTAGTAGGACCTCTGGAAACACCATATATTTT.

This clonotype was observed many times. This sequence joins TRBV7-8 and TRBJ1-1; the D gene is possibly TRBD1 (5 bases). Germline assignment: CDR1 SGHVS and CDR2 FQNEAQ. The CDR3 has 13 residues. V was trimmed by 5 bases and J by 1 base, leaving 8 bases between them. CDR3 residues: CASSTGQNTEAFF. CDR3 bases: TGTGCCAGCAGCACCGGACAGAACACTGAAGCTTTCTTT. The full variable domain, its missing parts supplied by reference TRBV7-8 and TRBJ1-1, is GAGVSQSPRYKVAKRGQDVALRCDPISGHVSLFWYQQALGQGPEFLTYFQNEAQLDKSGLPSDRFFAERPEGSVSTLKIQRTQQEDSAVYLCASSTGQNTEAFFGQGTRLTVV.

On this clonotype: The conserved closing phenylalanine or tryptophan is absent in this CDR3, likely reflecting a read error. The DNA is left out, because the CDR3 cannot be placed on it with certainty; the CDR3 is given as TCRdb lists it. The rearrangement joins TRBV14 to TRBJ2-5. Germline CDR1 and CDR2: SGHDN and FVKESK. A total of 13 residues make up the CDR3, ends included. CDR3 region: CASSQDLGTLVYS.

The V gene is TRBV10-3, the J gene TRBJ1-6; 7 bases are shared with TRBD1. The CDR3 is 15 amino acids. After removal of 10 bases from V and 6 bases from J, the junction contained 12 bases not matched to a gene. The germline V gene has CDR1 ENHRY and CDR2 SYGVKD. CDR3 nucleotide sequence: TGTGCCACCTCAAGTACAGGGGTGGGTAATTCACCCCTCCACTTT. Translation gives CATSSTGVGNSPLHF.

The CDR3 nucleotides are TGTGCCACCAGCAGCCAAGGCTTCGAGCAAGAGACCCAGTACTTC. Protein product: CATSSQGFEQETQYF. This rearrangement joins TRBV15 to TRBJ2-5; D remains unclear. CDR1 and CDR2 (germline): LNHNV, YYDKDF (reference sequence). The CDR3 sequence is 15 residues long. V lost 3 bases and J 2 bases, leaving 13 bases between the germline ends.

CDR3 protein: CATQQGESSYNEQFF. The DNA of the CDR3 is TGTGCCACCCAACAGGGGGAAAGCTCCTACAATGAGCAGTTCTTC. The chain employs TRBV15 and TRBJ2-1, with 8 nucleotides matching TRBD1. The CDR3 spans 15 residues. J lost 0 bases, V lost 8 bases, and 6 bases had no gene match. Looked up from germline, CDR1 is LNHNV and CDR2 is YYDKDF (reference sequence).

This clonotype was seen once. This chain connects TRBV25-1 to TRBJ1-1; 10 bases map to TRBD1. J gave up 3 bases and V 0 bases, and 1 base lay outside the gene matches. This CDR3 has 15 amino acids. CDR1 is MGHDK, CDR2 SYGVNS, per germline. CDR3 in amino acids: CASSEYGTGDTEAFF. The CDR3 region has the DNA TGTGCCAGCAGTGAATACGGGACAGGGGACACTGAAGCTTTCTTT.